Described below is a single T cell receptor (beta chain) sequence and its context. The antigen is undetermined. The method was immunoSEQ multiplex PCR; TCRdb's version includes in-frame clones alone and lacks a portion of them. The sample has under 13,000 clones, 90% to 95% seen once. These data originate in a study of Tregs in tolerant kidney transplant recipients. The wider study: Activated donor B cells came from approximately 10-day culture on CD40L 3T3 cells. CD4+CD25+CD127- cells came from approximately 3-day belatacept mixed lymphocyte reactions, some with approximately five-day graft donor restimulation.

CDR1 SGHTA and CDR2 FQGNSA come from the germline V gene. Trimming removed 9 bases from V and 5 bases from J; junction bases left unmatched: 17. The CDR3 runs to 17 residues. The receptor was derived from a human patient who received a combined kidney and bone marrow transplant. The material was Tregs from blood cultured with allogeneic cells, obtained before the transplant. The V call is TRBV7-2, the J call TRBJ2-1; 9 nucleotides align to TRBD2. CDR3 bases: TGTGCCAGTCGGTTCGTTTTTTGGACTAGCGATAACAATGAGCAGTTCTTC. Its translation is CASRFVFWTSDNNEQFF.